Presented here are 4 T cell receptor beta chains from one specimen sequenced in a study of blood T cells in healthy people across ages. Alongside a J-beta primer mix, a sample-barcoded 5' primer served in a second PCR lasting roughly 6 to 12 cycles. A single record per CDR3 protein comes from TCRdb applying MiXCR to the 5' RACE reads. The sample contains under 750,000 distinct CDR3 sequences, 47% of which appear only once. Sequenced material: blood. The source is a man older than 75 in good health.

The V and J genes are TRBV20-1 and TRBJ2-1; 8 bases are shared with TRBD2. V dropped 1 base and J dropped 8; count of bases not matched to a gene: 7. Germline V gives CDR1 DFQATT, CDR2 SNEGSKA (reference sequence). The CDR3 is made up of 14 amino acids. This CDR3 reads CSARGGAGVYEQFF. CDR3 nucleotides: TGCAGTGCTAGAGGAGGAGCGGGAGTGTATGAGCAGTTCTTC.

Ten or more counts support this clonotype. The chain joins TRBV6-5 to TRBJ2-3; 9 bases fit TRBD1. The germline V gene has CDR1 MNHEY and CDR2 SVGAGI. This CDR3 has 17 residues. V lost 2 bases, J lost 3 bases, and 9 bases stayed unmatched. CDR3 in DNA: TGTGCCAGCAGTTACCATTTGGGGACAGGGAAGACAGATACGCAGTATTTT. This sequence encodes CASSYHLGTGKTDTQYF.

DNA for the CDR3: TGCGCCAGCAGGGACCCTGGGGCCAACGTCCTGACTTTC. This encodes CASRDPGANVLTF. The chain recombines TRBV10-2 with TRBJ2-6; D remains ambiguous. Germline V gene sequence: CDR1 WSHSY, CDR2 SAAADI. The length of the CDR3 is 13 residues. The V end was cut by 6 bases, the J end by 2 bases, with 5 bases between.

The chain couples TRBV4-3 to TRBJ1-5; 8 nucleotides agree with TRBD1. The CDR3 loop spans 15 amino acids. V lost 1 base, J lost 5 bases, and 4 bases stayed unmatched. Germline V CDR1 and CDR2: LGHNA, YSLEER. The CDR3 protein is CASSQVYRGDQPQHF. CDR3 coding DNA: TGCGCCAGCAGCCAAGTATACAGGGGGGATCAGCCCCAGCATTTT.